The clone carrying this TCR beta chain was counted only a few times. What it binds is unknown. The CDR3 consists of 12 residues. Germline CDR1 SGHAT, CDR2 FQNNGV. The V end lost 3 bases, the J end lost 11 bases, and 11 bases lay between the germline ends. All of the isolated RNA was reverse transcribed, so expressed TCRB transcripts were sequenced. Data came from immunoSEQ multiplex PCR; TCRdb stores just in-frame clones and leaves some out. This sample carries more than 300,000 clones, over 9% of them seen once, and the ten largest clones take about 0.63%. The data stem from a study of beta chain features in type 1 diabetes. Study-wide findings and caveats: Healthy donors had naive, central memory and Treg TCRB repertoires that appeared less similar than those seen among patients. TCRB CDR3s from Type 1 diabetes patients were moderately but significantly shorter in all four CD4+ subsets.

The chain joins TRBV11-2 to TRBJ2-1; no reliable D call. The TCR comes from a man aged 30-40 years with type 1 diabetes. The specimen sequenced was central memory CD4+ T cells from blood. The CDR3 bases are TGTGCCAGCAGCTTGGCTCCTAACAAGCAGTTCTTC. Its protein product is CASSLAPNKQFF.